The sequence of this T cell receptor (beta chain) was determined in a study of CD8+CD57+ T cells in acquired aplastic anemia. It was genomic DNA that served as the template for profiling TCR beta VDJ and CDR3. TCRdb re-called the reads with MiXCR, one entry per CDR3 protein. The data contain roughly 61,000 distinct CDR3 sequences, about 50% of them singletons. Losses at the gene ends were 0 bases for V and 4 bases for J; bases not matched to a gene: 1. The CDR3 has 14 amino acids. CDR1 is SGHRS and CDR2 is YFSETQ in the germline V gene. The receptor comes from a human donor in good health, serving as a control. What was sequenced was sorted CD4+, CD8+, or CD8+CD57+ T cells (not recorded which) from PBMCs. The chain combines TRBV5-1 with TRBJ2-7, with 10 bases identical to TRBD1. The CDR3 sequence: CASSLGDRGYEQYF. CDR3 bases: TGCGCCAGCAGCTTGGGGGACAGGGGATACGAGCAGTACTTC.